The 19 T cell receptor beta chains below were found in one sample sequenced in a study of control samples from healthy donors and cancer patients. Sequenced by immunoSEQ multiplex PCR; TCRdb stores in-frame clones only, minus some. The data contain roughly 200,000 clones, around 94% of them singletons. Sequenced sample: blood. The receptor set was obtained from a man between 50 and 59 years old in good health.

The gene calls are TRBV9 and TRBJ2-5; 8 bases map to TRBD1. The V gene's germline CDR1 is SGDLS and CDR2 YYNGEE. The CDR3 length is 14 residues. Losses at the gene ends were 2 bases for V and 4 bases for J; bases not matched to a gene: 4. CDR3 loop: CASSVDTGGETQYF. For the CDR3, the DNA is TGTGCCAGCAGCGTTGATACAGGGGGAGAGACCCAGTACTTC.

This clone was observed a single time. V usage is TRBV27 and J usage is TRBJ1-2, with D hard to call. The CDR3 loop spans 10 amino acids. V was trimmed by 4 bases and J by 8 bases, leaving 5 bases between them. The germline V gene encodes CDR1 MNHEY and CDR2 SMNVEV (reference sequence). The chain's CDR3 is CASSSRGYTF. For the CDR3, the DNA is TGTGCCAGCAGTTCTCGAGGCTACACCTTC.

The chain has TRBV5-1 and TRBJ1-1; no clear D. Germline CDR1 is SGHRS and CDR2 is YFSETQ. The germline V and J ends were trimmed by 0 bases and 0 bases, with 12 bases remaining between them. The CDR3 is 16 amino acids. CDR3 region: CASSLAILTMNTEAFF. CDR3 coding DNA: TGCGCCAGCAGCTTGGCTATCCTCACGATGAACACTGAAGCTTTCTTT.

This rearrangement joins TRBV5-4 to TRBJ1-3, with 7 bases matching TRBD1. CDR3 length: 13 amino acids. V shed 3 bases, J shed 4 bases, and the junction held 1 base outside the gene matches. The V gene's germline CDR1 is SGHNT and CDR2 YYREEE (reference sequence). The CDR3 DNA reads TGTGCCAGCAGCTGGACAGGAGGAAACACCATATATTTT. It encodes CASSWTGGNTIYF.

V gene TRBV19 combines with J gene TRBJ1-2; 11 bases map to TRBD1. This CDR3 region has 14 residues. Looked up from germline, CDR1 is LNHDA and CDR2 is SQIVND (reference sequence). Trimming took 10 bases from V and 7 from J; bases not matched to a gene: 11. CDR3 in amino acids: CATSGTGGDSGYTF. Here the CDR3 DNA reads TGTGCCACATCCGGGACAGGGGGGGATTCTGGCTACACCTTC.

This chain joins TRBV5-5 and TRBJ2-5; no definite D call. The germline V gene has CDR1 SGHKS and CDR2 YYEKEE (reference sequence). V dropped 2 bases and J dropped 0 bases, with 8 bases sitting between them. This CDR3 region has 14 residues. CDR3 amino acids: CASSLRGHQETQYF. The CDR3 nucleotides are TGTGCCAGCAGCTTACGCGGTCACCAAGAGACCCAGTACTTC.

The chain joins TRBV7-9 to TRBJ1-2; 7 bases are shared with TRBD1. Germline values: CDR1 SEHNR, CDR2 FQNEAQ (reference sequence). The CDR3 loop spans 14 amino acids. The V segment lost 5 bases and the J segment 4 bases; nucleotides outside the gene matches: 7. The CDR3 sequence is CASSPRDRFYGYTF. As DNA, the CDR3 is TGTGCCAGCAGCCCAAGGGACAGATTCTATGGCTACACCTTC.

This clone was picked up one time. The CDR3 spells CASDLGGSYGYTF. CDR3 bases: TGTGCCAGCGACCTGGGAGGTAGCTATGGCTACACCTTC. The chain links TRBV6-5 to TRBJ1-2; D is uncertain. The CDR3 has 13 amino acids. Germline V gives CDR1 MNHEY, CDR2 SVGAGI. V was shortened by 8 bases and J by 4 bases, with 14 bases between the two germline ends.

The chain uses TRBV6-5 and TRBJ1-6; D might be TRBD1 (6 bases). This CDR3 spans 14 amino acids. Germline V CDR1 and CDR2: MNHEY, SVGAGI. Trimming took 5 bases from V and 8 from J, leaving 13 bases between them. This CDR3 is CASSRTVLDSPLHF. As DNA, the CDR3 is TGTGCCAGCAGTCGGACAGTACTCGATTCACCCCTCCACTTT.

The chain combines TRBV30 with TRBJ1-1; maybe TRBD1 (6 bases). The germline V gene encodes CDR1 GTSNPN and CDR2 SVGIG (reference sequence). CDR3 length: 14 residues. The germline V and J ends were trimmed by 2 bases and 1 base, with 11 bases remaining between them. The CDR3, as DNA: TGTGCCTGGAGTTCCTCGACAGGGAACACTGAAGCTTTCTTT. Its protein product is CAWSSSTGNTEAFF.

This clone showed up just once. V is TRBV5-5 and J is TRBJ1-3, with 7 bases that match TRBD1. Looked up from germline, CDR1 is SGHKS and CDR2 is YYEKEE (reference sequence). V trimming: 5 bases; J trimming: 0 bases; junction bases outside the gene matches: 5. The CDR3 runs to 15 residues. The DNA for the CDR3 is TGTGCCAGCAGGAGGGACAGCAGCTCTGGAAACACCATATATTTT. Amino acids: CASRRDSSSGNTIYF.

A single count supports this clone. Here the CDR3 DNA reads TGTGCCAGCAGGCTTAGCGGGGGGCCCTACGAGCAGTACTTC. It codes for CASRLSGGPYEQYF. The rearrangement links TRBV13 to TRBJ2-7; 10 bases agree with TRBD2. The CDR3 is 14 residues long. Germline-derived CDR1 and CDR2 are PRHDT and FYEKMQ (reference sequence). The V and J ends lost 6 bases and 2 bases, in that order; junction bases with no gene match: 4.

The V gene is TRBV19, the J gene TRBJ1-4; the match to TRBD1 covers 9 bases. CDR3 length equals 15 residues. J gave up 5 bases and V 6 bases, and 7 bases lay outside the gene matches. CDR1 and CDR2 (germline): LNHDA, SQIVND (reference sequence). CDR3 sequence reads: CASRTPGQGNEKLFF. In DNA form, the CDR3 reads TGTGCCAGTAGGACACCGGGACAGGGCAATGAAAAACTGTTTTTT.

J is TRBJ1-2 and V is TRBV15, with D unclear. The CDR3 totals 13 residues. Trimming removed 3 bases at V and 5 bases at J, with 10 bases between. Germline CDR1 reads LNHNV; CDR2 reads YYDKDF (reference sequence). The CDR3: CATSRESLYGYTF. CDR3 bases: TGTGCCACCAGCAGGGAAAGTTTATATGGCTACACCTTC.

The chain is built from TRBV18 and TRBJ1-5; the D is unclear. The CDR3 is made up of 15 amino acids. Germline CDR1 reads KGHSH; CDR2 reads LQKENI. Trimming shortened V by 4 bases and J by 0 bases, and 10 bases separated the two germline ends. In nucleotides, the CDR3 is TGTGCCAGCTCACTTACTGCAGGTAGCAATCAGCCCCAGCATTTT. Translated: CASSLTAGSNQPQHF. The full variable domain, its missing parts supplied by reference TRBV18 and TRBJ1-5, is NAGVMQNPRHLVRRRGQEARLRCSPMKGHSHVYWYRQLPEEGLKFMVYLQKENIIDESGMPKERFSAEFPKEGPSILRIQQVVRGDSAAYFCASSLTAGSNQPQHFGDGTRLSIL.

CDR3: CAWGRYLGYTF. The CDR3 DNA is TGTGCCTGGGGACGCTACCTCGGCTACACCTTC. The rearrangement links TRBV30 to TRBJ1-2; no clear D. V was pared by 5 bases and J by 8 bases, with 12 bases between. Germline loops: CDR1 GTSNPN, CDR2 SVGIG (reference sequence). The CDR3 length is 11 residues.

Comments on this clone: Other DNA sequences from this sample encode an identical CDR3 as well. The CDR3 nucleotides read TGTGCCAGCAGTCCTCAGGGTTCCTATGGCTACACCTTC. It is translated as CASSPQGSYGYTF. The chain carries TRBV12-3 or TRBV12-4 and TRBJ1-2, with D maybe TRBD1 (5 bases). The CDR3 extends over 13 amino acids. V lost 5 bases and J lost 4, with 11 bases in between.

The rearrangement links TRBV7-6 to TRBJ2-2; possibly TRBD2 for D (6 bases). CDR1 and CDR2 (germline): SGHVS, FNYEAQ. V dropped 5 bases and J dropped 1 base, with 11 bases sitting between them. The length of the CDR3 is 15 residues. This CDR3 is CASSARRENTGELFF. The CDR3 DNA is TGTGCCAGCAGCGCTCGGCGGGAGAACACCGGGGAGCTGTTTTTT.

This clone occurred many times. CDR3 sequence: CASSYSRDLNTEAFF. The CDR3 nucleotides are TGTGCCAGCAGTTACTCGAGGGACTTGAACACTGAAGCTTTCTTT. This rearrangement joins TRBV6-2 or TRBV6-3 to TRBJ1-1; tentatively, D is TRBD1 (5 bases). Trimming left V 0 bases short and J 0 bases short, with 8 bases between. Germline CDR1 and CDR2: MNHEY and SVGEGT. The CDR3 totals 15 residues.